The 3 T cell receptor beta chains below come from one sample, sequenced in a study of OX40 agonist ivuxolimab in advanced cancers. TCRdb's table, derived via immunoSEQ multiplex PCR, lists solely in-frame clones and lacks some. The sample records about 120,000 clones, roughly nine tenths being singletons. Sequencing was performed on CD4+ or CD8+ T cells sorted from blood, taken in a trial of the OX40 agonist ivuxolimab. The receptors stem from an adult with an advanced solid tumor such as melanoma, head and neck, liver or kidney cancer.

With respect to this clone: Other DNA sequences of this sample code for an identical CDR3. This chain connects TRBV7-3 to TRBJ2-2; D remains unclear. Germline V gene data show CDR1 as SGHTA and CDR2 as FQGTGA. V lost 1 base, J lost 6 bases, and 3 bases lay in between. The CDR3 runs to 12 residues. The chain's CDR3 is CASSLSAGELFF. As DNA, the CDR3 is TGTGCCAGCAGCTTAAGTGCCGGGGAGCTGTTTTTT.

This clone was seen more than once but under ten times. This chain connects TRBV6-1 to TRBJ1-2; D is ambiguous. Trimming left V 2 bases short and J 0 bases short, with 10 bases between. This CDR3 has 15 residues. In germline, CDR1 is MNHNS, CDR2 SASEGT. CDR3 sequence: CASSEMPVANYGYTF. The CDR3 bases are TGTGCCAGCAGTGAAATGCCGGTAGCTAACTATGGCTACACCTTC.

The CDR3: CASSLASTSGANVLTF. CDR3 nucleotides: TGTGCCAGCAGCTTGGCCTCGACCTCTGGGGCCAACGTCCTGACTTTC. The rearrangement joins TRBV5-4 to TRBJ2-6; D is uncertain. CDR3 size: 16 residues. V lost 0 bases, J lost 0 bases, and 7 bases lay in between. The V gene's germline CDR1 is SGHNT and CDR2 YYREEE (reference sequence).